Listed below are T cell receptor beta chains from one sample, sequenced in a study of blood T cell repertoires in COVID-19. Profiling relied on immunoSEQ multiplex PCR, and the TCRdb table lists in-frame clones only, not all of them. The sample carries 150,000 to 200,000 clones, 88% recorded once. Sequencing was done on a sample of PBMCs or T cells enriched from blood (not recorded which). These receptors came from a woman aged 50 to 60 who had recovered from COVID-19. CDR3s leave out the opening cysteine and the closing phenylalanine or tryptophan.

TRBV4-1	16	ASSRAVQGPPSQETQY
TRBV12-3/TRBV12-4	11	ASSLPTGNGYT
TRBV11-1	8	AIPSYGYT
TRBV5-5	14	ASSMIQGGGNQPQH
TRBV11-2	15	ASSLAQAGGNTGELF
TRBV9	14	ASSVATGTSPYEQY
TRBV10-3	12	AIRGQYEENTIY
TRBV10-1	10	ASSNRNYEQY
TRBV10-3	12	AISESRQKETQY
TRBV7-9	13	ASSFWGTVQGPQH
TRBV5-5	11	ASGAQRGNEQF
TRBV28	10	ASTPLGTEAF
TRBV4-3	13	ASSQGGTGANEQY
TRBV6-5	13	ASSYVGGGSYEQY
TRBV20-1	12	SASEASGTDTQY
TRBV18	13	ASSPTRQADTEAF
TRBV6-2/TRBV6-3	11	ASSYTGGTEAF
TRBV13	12	ASSHRQGPYGYT
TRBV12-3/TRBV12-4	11	ASRDGPSGEQY
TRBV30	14	AWSRLAGGPAGELF
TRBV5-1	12	ASRSGASTDTQY
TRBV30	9	AWGRDYGYT